Listed here are 10 T cell receptor beta chains from one sample, sequenced in a study of beta chain features in type 1 diabetes. Which antigens these TCRs recognize remains unknown. The study's findings and limits: All four CD4+ subsets from Type 1 diabetes patients carried moderately but significantly shorter TCRB CDR3s.

Of the isolated RNA, all was reverse transcribed, and so the sequenced material was expressed TCRB transcripts. Generated by immunoSEQ multiplex PCR, the TCRdb table keeps only in-frame clones and is missing some. This sample has about 23,000 clones, with about 50% found just once. Sequences were obtained from stem cell memory CD4+ T cells from blood. These receptor sequences come from a man between 18 and 29 years old with type 1 diabetes.

The chain couples TRBV4-2 to TRBJ1-1; the D gene is possibly TRBD1 (5 bases). Trimming removed 1 base from V and 0 bases from J, with 9 bases in between. CDR3 length: 15 residues. The germline V gene has CDR1 LGHNA and CDR2 YNFKEQ. The CDR3, as DNA: TGTGCCAGCAGCCAAGTGACAGATCTGAACACTGAAGCTTTCTTT. This codes for CASSQVTDLNTEAFF.

The chain couples TRBV28 to TRBJ1-2, with TRBD1 matching 8 bases. V shed 4 bases and J 4 bases; nucleotides not matched to a gene: 11. Germline lookup yields CDR1 MDHEN and CDR2 SYDVKM. The CDR3 totals 16 residues. CDR3 in DNA: TGTGCCAGCAGTTCTTCAGGGGGCGCAGGTACCTATGGCTACACCTTC. Protein sequence: CASSSSGGAGTYGYTF.

V usage is TRBV7-2 and J usage is TRBJ2-2, with 14 bases matching TRBD2. The CDR3 is 18 amino acids. Germline CDR1 is SGHTA and CDR2 is FQGNSA. The V segment lost 5 bases and the J segment 0 bases; nucleotides outside the gene matches: 5. In DNA form, the CDR3 reads TGTGCCAGCAGCCGACTAGCGGGAGGGCGCGCGAACACCGGGGAGCTGTTTTTT. This translates into CASSRLAGGRANTGELFF.

The CDR3 DNA reads TGTGCCAGTAGTATAGTTCCCGGTACCTACGAGCAGTACTTC. The encoded protein is CASSIVPGTYEQYF. The chain couples TRBV19 to TRBJ2-7; no firm D call. Trimming took 1 base from V and 2 from J, leaving 9 bases between them. Germline CDR1 reads LNHDA; CDR2 reads SQIVND (reference sequence). This CDR3 region has 14 residues.

The chain carries TRBV10-3 and TRBJ2-1, with 11 bases aligning to TRBD2. The germline CDR1 and CDR2 sequences are ENHRY and SYGVKD. The junction had 15 bases not matched to a gene; V was cut back by 5 bases and J by 9 bases. The CDR3 has 17 amino acids. In DNA form, the CDR3 reads TGTGCCATCAGTTTGCGCAAGTTAGCGGGAGGGGCAAGTGAGCAGTTCTTC. Its protein product is CAISLRKLAGGASEQFF.

This rearrangement joins TRBV7-8 to TRBJ2-1, with 9 bases aligning to TRBD2. Trimming cost V 5 bases and J 8 bases; bases outside gene matches: 16. This CDR3 has 17 amino acids. Per the germline V gene, CDR1 is SGHVS and CDR2 is FQNEAQ. The CDR3 DNA follows: TGTGCCAGCAGCATTAGGCCTGGCGGGGGGGCCTCCCATGAGCAGTTCTTC. It specifies CASSIRPGGGASHEQFF.

V and J are TRBV5-3 and TRBJ1-1; D is possibly TRBD1 (5 bases). TRBV5-3 is marked as an open reading frame, function uncertain. The CDR3 is 14 amino acids. With 5 bases removed from V and 5 bases from J, the gap between germline ends came to 16 bases. The chain's CDR3 is CARSSGTGRTEAFF. The CDR3 DNA reads as TGTGCCAGAAGTAGCGGGACGGGGCGAACTGAAGCTTTCTTT.

The chain recombines TRBV7-2 with TRBJ1-2; D unresolved. V lost 6 bases and J 7 bases, leaving 12 bases between the germline ends. Germline V gives CDR1 SGHTA, CDR2 FQGNSA. This CDR3 is built from 12 residues. The CDR3 DNA follows: TGTGCCAGCAGTATCCCCCCCGGTGGCTACACCTTC. Translating it yields CASSIPPGGYTF.

The chain has TRBV5-1 and TRBJ2-2, with 8 nucleotides matching TRBD1. This CDR3 region has 16 residues. Germline lookup yields CDR1 SGHRS and CDR2 YFSETQ. V dropped 2 bases and J dropped 3; count of bases not matched to a gene: 6. The CDR3 DNA follows: TGCGCCAGCAGCTTCGATGCAGGGGGCGACACCGGGGAGCTGTTTTTT. This gives the protein CASSFDAGGDTGELFF. The full variable domain, its missing parts supplied by reference TRBV5-1 and TRBJ2-2, is KAGVTQTPRYLIKTRGQQVTLSCSPISGHRSVSWYQQTPGQGLQFLFEYFSETQRNKGNFPGRFSGRQFSNSRSEMNVSTLELGDSALYLCASSFDAGGDTGELFFGEGSRLTVL.

The sample holds a few counts of this clone. CDR3 residues: CASSEGPRGYDEQYF. The CDR3, as DNA: TGTGCCAGCAGTGAAGGGCCTAGGGGGTACGACGAGCAGTACTTC. This chain uses TRBV6-1 with TRBJ2-7, with TRBD1 as a possible D gene (6 bases). The CDR3 contains 15 residues. Trimming cost V 1 base and J 5 bases, with 15 bases left between them. Per germline, CDR1 MNHNS and CDR2 SASEGT.